This entry lists 5 T cell receptor beta chains sequenced from one sample in a study of OX40 agonist ivuxolimab in advanced cancers. Using immunoSEQ multiplex PCR, the repertoire was profiled, and TCRdb retains in-frame clones only, with some absent. There are about 27,000 clones in the sample; around 80% occur only once, and 25% to 35% lies in the top ten. The source material was CD4+ or CD8+ T cells sorted from blood, sampled in a trial of the OX40 agonist ivuxolimab. Source of these receptors: an adult with an advanced solid tumor such as melanoma, head and neck, liver or kidney cancer.

The chain has TRBV19 and TRBJ2-5; 7 nucleotides agree with TRBD2. Germline V gene data show CDR1 as LNHDA and CDR2 as SQIVND (reference sequence). V shed 4 bases, J shed 1 base, and the junction held 6 bases outside the gene matches. This CDR3 has 15 residues. For the CDR3, the DNA is TGTGCCAGTAGTAAGCTAGCGGAACTCCAAGAGACCCAGTACTTC. Its translation: CASSKLAELQETQYF.

This clone has more than one count but fewer than ten. The rearrangement joins TRBV7-9 to TRBJ1-2; D is possibly TRBD1 (5 bases). This CDR3 comprises 14 residues. Trimming removed 7 bases at V and 2 bases at J, with 14 bases between. Germline values: CDR1 SEHNR, CDR2 FQNEAQ (reference sequence). CDR3 bases: TGTGCCAGCACCATGGGACGGAAAAACTATGGCTACACCTTC. It is translated as CASTMGRKNYGYTF.

The rearrangement links TRBV29-1 to TRBJ2-2, with a tentative D call TRBD1 (6 bases). Trimming left V 5 bases short and J 5 bases short, with 9 bases between. Germline V CDR1 and CDR2: SQVTM, ANQGSEA. CDR3 size: 12 residues. The CDR3 DNA is TGCAGCGTTTTCGGACAGACCGGGGAGCTGTTTTTT. This sequence encodes CSVFGQTGELFF.

This rearrangement joins TRBV7-9 to TRBJ2-7; D uncertain. This CDR3 has 12 residues. The germline CDR1 and CDR2 sequences are SEHNR and FQNEAQ (reference sequence). V was shortened by 5 bases and J by 4 bases, with 9 bases between the two germline ends. CDR3 sequence: CASSPPSYEQYF. The CDR3 DNA reads TGTGCCAGCAGCCCGCCAAGTTACGAGCAGTACTTC.

The chain employs TRBV6-6 and TRBJ2-1; 11 bases are a match to TRBD2. The CDR3 extends over 14 amino acids. V was pared by 6 bases and J by 4 bases, with 2 bases of the junction left unmatched. CDR1 is MNHNY and CDR2 is SVGAGI in the germline V gene (reference sequence). DNA of the CDR3: TGTGCCAGCAGGGTAGCGGGGGGGTACAATGAGCAGTTCTTC. As protein: CASRVAGGYNEQFF.